Included here is one TCR beta chain sequence, with context. PCR amplification relied on 60 Vbeta primers (plus 13 Jbeta primers). The method was immunoSEQ multiplex PCR; TCRdb's version includes in-frame clones alone and lacks a portion of them. The sample has roughly 120,000 clones, about 78% seen once. The sample is drawn from a study of cytomegalovirus exposure and HLA in healthy donors. V lost 1 base and J lost 5, with 14 bases in between. This CDR3 contains 15 residues. Germline V gene lookup returns CDR1 SGHTA and CDR2 FQGNSA. The sequenced sample was PBMCs. This TCR derives from a woman in her 40s in good health and CMV-seropositive. The chain uses TRBV7-2 and TRBJ2-5; a weak D match, TRBD2 (7 bases). The CDR3 sequence is CASSLGGGAGETQYF. The DNA for the CDR3 is TGTGCCAGCAGCTTAGGTGGGGGGGCCGGTGAGACCCAGTACTTC.